One and the same sample provided the 28 T cell receptor beta chains below, sequenced in a study of tumor-infiltrating lymphocytes in primary liver carcinoma. With a constant-region primer, TCR beta cDNA was made from approximately 500 ng of total RNA. Slightly modified ARM-PCR, run as three nested multiplex PCR rounds, produced the TCR beta libraries. The first two PCR rounds used TRBV1-TRBV30 forward primers with a C-beta reverse primer, nine to eleven cycles each. TCRdb itself ran the multiplex PCR reads through MiXCR, one entry per CDR3 protein. The data hold around 88,000 distinct CDR3 sequences, with 65% to 70% observed a single time. From unsorted bulk tissue weighing about 17-30 mg, DNA and RNA were co-extracted. Sequenced: tumor-adjacent normal liver tissue. The receptor source for this set is a middle-aged man with primary liver carcinoma and hepatitis B virus infection.

Concerning this clonotype: A junction boundary mismatches the germline segment, possibly from a read error. This CDR3 reads CASSLTGTGFYSYTF. The CDR3 region has the DNA TGTGCCAGCAGTTTAACCGGGACAGGGTTCTATAGCTACACCTTC. The chain links TRBV28 to TRBJ1-2, with 9 positions matching TRBD1. Germline CDR1 and CDR2: MDHEN and SYDVKM. CDR3 length: 15 residues.

This clonotype has at least ten counts. This chain links TRBV4-1 with TRBJ2-7; possibly TRBD1 for D (6 bases). The CDR3 is made up of 14 amino acids. Germline V gives CDR1 MGHRA, CDR2 YSYEKL. The V end was cut by 0 bases, the J end by 6 bases, with 12 bases between. The CDR3, as DNA: TGCGCCAGCAGCCAAGAGGGGGCGGCGGGCGAGCAGTACTTC. Its protein product is CASSQEGAAGEQYF.

The rearrangement links TRBV11-2 to TRBJ2-7; D is undetermined. This CDR3 is 15 amino acids long. CDR1 and CDR2 (germline): SGHAT, FQNNGV. Trimming shortened V by 4 bases and J by 2 bases, and 15 bases separated the two germline ends. Here the CDR3 DNA reads TGTGCCAGCAGCTCGGGTTGGGTTCGGACCTACGAGCAGTACTTC. Protein: CASSSGWVRTYEQYF.

This clonotype was seen many times. The chain recombines TRBV6-2 or TRBV6-3 with TRBJ2-3; D remains unclear. Trimming took 4 bases from V and 4 from J, leaving 3 bases between them. The CDR3 has 11 residues. The germline CDR1 and CDR2 sequences are MNHEY and SVGEGT. CDR3 sequence: CASSFPDTQYF. CDR3 nucleotide sequence: TGTGCCAGCAGTTTTCCAGATACGCAGTATTTT.

For this clonotype: One junction end does not reproduce the germline sequence, and a read error may be involved. The chain combines TRBV6-1 with TRBJ1-1; D might be TRBD1 (6 bases). Germline lookup yields CDR1 MNHNS and CDR2 SASEGT. CDR3 length: 14 amino acids. The CDR3 sequence is CASSELGRGDEAIF. The DNA of the CDR3 is TGTGCCAGCAGTGAATTGGGCAGGGGAGATGAAGCTATCTTT.

Comment on this clonotype: At one end the junction does not follow the germline gene, possibly because of a read error. This chain uses TRBV28 with TRBJ2-4, with 11 bases fitting TRBD2. Germline V lookup: CDR1 MDHEN, CDR2 SYDVKM. This CDR3 is built from 16 residues. In DNA form, the CDR3 reads TGTGCCAACAGTTTCCCCGGGACTAGCGGCAAAAACATTCAGTACTTC. It codes for CANSFPGTSGKNIQYF.

In regard to this clonotype: Its ends do not fully match the called genes, so a read error is possible. The chain combines TRBV11-2 with TRBJ2-1; TRBD2 aligns across 7 bases. Germline V gene sequence: CDR1 SGHAT, CDR2 FQNNGV. The CDR3 loop spans 15 amino acids. This CDR3 is CAGSRRGAGVGEHFF. The DNA for the CDR3 is TGTGCCGGCAGCAGACGGGGTGCGGGAGTCGGGGAGCATTTCTTC.

The chain joins TRBV7-9 to TRBJ2-2, with a possible D match to TRBD2 (6 bases). Germline loops: CDR1 SEHNR, CDR2 FQNEAQ (reference sequence). This CDR3 has 18 residues. V shed 4 bases and J shed 9 bases, with 27 bases lying between them. The CDR3 DNA sequence: TGTGCCAGCAGCTCTGCCCAGATCGGGGGAGTGAAGACCAGGGAGCTGTTTTTT. Translated, it gives CASSSAQIGGVKTRELFF.

At least ten counts were recorded for this clonotype. The chain is built from TRBV6-5 and TRBJ2-7, with 10 bases matching TRBD2. Trimming took 0 bases from V and 9 from J; bases not matched to a gene: 8. Germline CDR1 and CDR2: MNHEY and SVGAGI. The CDR3 contains 15 residues. The CDR3 is CASSYSSSGRAWQYF. The CDR3 DNA follows: TGTGCCAGCAGTTACTCGTCGAGCGGGAGGGCCTGGCAGTACTTC.

The rearrangement links TRBV29-1 to TRBJ2-1; D possibly corresponds to TRBD1 (6 bases). The CDR3 totals 16 residues. With 4 bases removed from V and 1 base from J, the gap between germline ends came to 17 bases. The germline V gene encodes CDR1 SQVTM and CDR2 ANQGSEA. CDR3 coding DNA: TGCAGCGTTGGAGAGACCGGGACAAGGTCCTACAATGAGCAGTTCTTC. Its translation: CSVGETGTRSYNEQFF.

As concerns this clonotype: Being one base from a much bigger clone, this may be a read error. This chain connects TRBV14 to TRBJ1-2, with 7 bases identical to TRBD1. Germline V lookup: CDR1 SGHDN, CDR2 FVKESK. The CDR3 length is 17 residues. Here the CDR3 DNA reads TGTCCCAGCAGCCAAGGGGGCCAGGGAGTTCCGGACTATGGCTACACCTTC. Its translation is CPSSQGGQGVPDYGYTF.

In this sample, this clonotype turned up a few times. This rearrangement joins TRBV11-2 to TRBJ1-1; 8 nucleotides line up with TRBD1. CDR1 SGHAT and CDR2 FQNNGV come from the germline V gene. The length of the CDR3 is 14 residues. After removal of 5 bases from V and 8 bases from J, the junction contained 10 bases not matched to a gene. Here the CDR3 reads CASSHAQGAREAFF. The CDR3 nucleotides are TGTGCCAGCAGCCACGCCCAGGGGGCTAGGGAAGCTTTCTTT.

Details on this clonotype: At one boundary the junction diverges from the germline segment, which might be a read error. This chain connects TRBV11-1 to TRBJ2-3; D gene ambiguous. CDR3 length: 15 residues. Germline values: CDR1 SGHAT, CDR2 FQDESV (reference sequence). The CDR3 sequence: CASSRPAGPPDMQYF. The CDR3 region has the DNA TGTGCCAGCAGCCGGCCTGCCGGGCCTCCAGATATGCAGTATTTC.

To note about this clonotype: A single base separates this from a much larger clone, so it may be a read error. This rearrangement joins TRBV12-3 or TRBV12-4 to TRBJ1-6, with a tentative D call TRBD1 (5 bases). The V end lost 4 bases, the J end lost 6 bases, and 13 bases lay between the germline ends. The length of the CDR3 is 15 residues. The CDR3 region has the DNA TGTGCCAGCAGTTCACGGGGGGGTCGTAATTCACCCCTCCACTTT. Protein product: CASSSRGGRNSPLHF.

This sequence joins TRBV11-2 and TRBJ2-1, with 9 nucleotides matching TRBD2. CDR3 length: 16 residues. Germline-derived CDR1 and CDR2 are SGHAT and FQNNGV. The V gene end was trimmed by 8 bases and the J gene end by 12 bases; junction bases not matched to a gene: 20. CDR3 in amino acids: CASDSRPSGRIYGQFF. The CDR3 DNA sequence: TGTGCCAGCGACTCACGCCCCAGCGGGAGGATCTATGGGCAGTTCTTC.

About this clonotype: This may be a read error, as it is one base from a much larger clone. The chain links TRBV28 to TRBJ1-5; weak D call: TRBD1 (5 bases). CDR1 is MDHEN and CDR2 is SYDVKM in the germline V gene. The CDR3 has 12 residues. Trimming left V 4 bases short and J 12 bases short, with 13 bases between. DNA for the CDR3: TGTGCCAGCAGTTCCACCGGGACCCTCCAGCATTTT. It encodes CASSSTGTLQHF. Looking up the rest from reference TRBV28 and TRBJ1-5 gives the full variable domain: DVKVTQSSRYLVKRTGEKVFLECVQDMDHENMFWYRQDPGLGLRLIYFSYDVKMKEKGDIPEGYSVSREKKERFSLILESASTNQTSMYLCASSSTGTLQHFGDGTRLSIL.

This clonotype was observed a handful of times. It may be a read error: a sequence one base away is much more abundant. The chain couples TRBV12-3 or TRBV12-4 to TRBJ2-7; D perhaps matches TRBD2 (5 bases). The CDR3 contains 14 residues. CDR3 in amino acids: CASRTEPEGSEEYF. The CDR3 region has the DNA TGTGCCAGCAGAACGGAGCCCGAGGGCTCCGAGGAGTACTTC.

This rearrangement joins TRBV4-1 to TRBJ2-2; the match to TRBD2 covers 10 bases. This CDR3 region has 18 residues. Germline CDR1 reads MGHRA; CDR2 reads YSYEKL. Germline trimming cut 7 bases from V and 5 bases from J; bases unmatched to any gene: 16. CDR3 sequence reads: CASTIPGVAGGGTGELFF. In nucleotides, the CDR3 is TGCGCCAGCACCATTCCGGGGGTAGCGGGAGGAGGGACCGGGGAGCTGTTTTTT.

This clonotype was observed once. The chain recombines TRBV11-2 with TRBJ2-5; the match to TRBD1 covers 7 bases. The V gene's germline CDR1 is SGHAT and CDR2 FQNNGV. CDR3 length: 14 residues. The CDR3 region has the DNA TGTGTCAACAGCTCACAAACAGGGGAAGGGCCCCAGTACTTC. This sequence encodes CVNSSQTGEGPQYF.

As regards this clonotype: A clone one base away is much larger, so this may be a read error. This chain links TRBV10-3 with TRBJ2-2; 12 bases agree with TRBD1. The V gene's germline CDR1 is ENHRY and CDR2 SYGVKD. There are 16 residues in the CDR3. V was clipped by 4 bases and J by 8 bases; unmatched bases: 8. CDR3 DNA: TGTGCCATCAGTGGTACCGGGACAGGGGGCATTGGGGAGCTGTTTTTT. It is translated as CAISGTGTGGIGELFF.

The chain links TRBV2 to TRBJ1-5; no firm D call. CDR3 length equals 15 residues. The ends were cut back, 2 bases at V and 6 bases at J, with 14 bases in the middle. CDR1 and CDR2 from the germline V gene are SNHLY and FYNNEI. CDR3 in amino acids: CASSEQANAGQPQHF. The CDR3 DNA follows: TGTGCCAGCAGTGAACAGGCGAATGCAGGTCAGCCCCAGCATTTT.

A note on this clonotype: At one end the junction does not follow the germline gene, possibly because of a read error. This chain links TRBV7-9 with TRBJ2-1, with D unclear. The CDR3 runs to 15 residues. CDR1 SEHNR and CDR2 FQNEAQ come from the germline V gene (reference sequence). The CDR3, as DNA: TGTGCCGGCAGCTTAACTGCATCCTCCTACAATGAACAGTTCTTC. As protein: CAGSLTASSYNEQFF.

Concerning this clonotype itself: Being one base from a much bigger clone, this may be a read error. J is TRBJ2-1 and V is TRBV10-3; D uncertain. There are 12 residues in the CDR3. V was clipped by 4 bases and J by 4 bases, with 5 bases between them. CDR1 is ENHRY and CDR2 is SYGVKD in the germline V gene. CDR3 loop: CAISVGYNEQFF. DNA of the CDR3: TGTGCCATCAGTGTGGGGTACAATGAGCAGTTCTTC.

The rearrangement joins TRBV4-1 to TRBJ2-4; no clear D gene. Germline lookup yields CDR1 MGHRA and CDR2 YSYEKL. V was clipped by 1 base and J by 0 bases, with 7 bases between them. The CDR3 has 15 amino acids. The CDR3 sequence is CASSQGDGAKNIQYF. In DNA, the CDR3 is TGCGCCAGCAGCCAAGGAGACGGAGCCAAAAACATTCAGTACTTC.

Concerning this clonotype: A junction boundary mismatches the germline segment, possibly from a read error. This chain links TRBV6-6 with TRBJ2-7; D is uncertain. This CDR3 has 13 residues. Germline CDR1 and CDR2: MNHNY and SVGAGI (reference sequence). CDR3 sequence (DNA): TGTGCCAGCAGCGGACGAGACTCCTATGAGCAGTACTTC. Translating gives CASSGRDSYEQYF.

A word on this clonotype: A read error may explain this, as a much larger clone is one base away. The rearrangement joins TRBV12-3 or TRBV12-4 to TRBJ1-6; D might be TRBD1 (5 bases). The CDR3 runs to 16 residues. The CDR3 nucleotides read TGTGCCAGCAGTTTATGGGGGAGCTCCTATAATTCATCCCTCCACTTT. Residues: CASSLWGSSYNSSLHF.

Notes on this clonotype: An end of the junction differs from the germline gene, which may be a read error. The J gene is TRBJ2-1, the V gene TRBV11-2; maybe TRBD1 (5 bases). The CDR3 is 16 residues long. The germline V gene encodes CDR1 SGHAT and CDR2 FQNNGV. The DNA for the CDR3 is TGTGCCCGCAGCCCGCGGTTGGGAAGGGGCTTCTATGAGCGGTTCTTC. Translated, it gives CARSPRLGRGFYERFF.

Many counts were recorded for this clonotype. The CDR3 here is CSVKPTGEQEKLFF. The CDR3 DNA sequence: TGCAGCGTGAAACCTACAGGGGAGCAGGAAAAACTGTTTTTT. The V and J genes are TRBV29-1 and TRBJ1-4; TRBD1 aligns across 7 bases. Germline CDR1 is SQVTM and CDR2 is ANQGSEA. The CDR3 runs to 14 residues. The J segment lost 8 bases and the V segment lost 6 bases, leaving 12 bases of the junction unmatched. The full variable domain, in which reference TRBV29-1 and TRBJ1-4 provide the parts outside the CDR3, is SAVISQKPSRDICQRGTSLTIQCQVDSQVTMMFWYRQQPGQSLTLIATANQGSEATYESGFVIDKFPISRPNLTFSTLTVSNMSPEDSSIYLCSVKPTGEQEKLFFGSGTQLSVL.